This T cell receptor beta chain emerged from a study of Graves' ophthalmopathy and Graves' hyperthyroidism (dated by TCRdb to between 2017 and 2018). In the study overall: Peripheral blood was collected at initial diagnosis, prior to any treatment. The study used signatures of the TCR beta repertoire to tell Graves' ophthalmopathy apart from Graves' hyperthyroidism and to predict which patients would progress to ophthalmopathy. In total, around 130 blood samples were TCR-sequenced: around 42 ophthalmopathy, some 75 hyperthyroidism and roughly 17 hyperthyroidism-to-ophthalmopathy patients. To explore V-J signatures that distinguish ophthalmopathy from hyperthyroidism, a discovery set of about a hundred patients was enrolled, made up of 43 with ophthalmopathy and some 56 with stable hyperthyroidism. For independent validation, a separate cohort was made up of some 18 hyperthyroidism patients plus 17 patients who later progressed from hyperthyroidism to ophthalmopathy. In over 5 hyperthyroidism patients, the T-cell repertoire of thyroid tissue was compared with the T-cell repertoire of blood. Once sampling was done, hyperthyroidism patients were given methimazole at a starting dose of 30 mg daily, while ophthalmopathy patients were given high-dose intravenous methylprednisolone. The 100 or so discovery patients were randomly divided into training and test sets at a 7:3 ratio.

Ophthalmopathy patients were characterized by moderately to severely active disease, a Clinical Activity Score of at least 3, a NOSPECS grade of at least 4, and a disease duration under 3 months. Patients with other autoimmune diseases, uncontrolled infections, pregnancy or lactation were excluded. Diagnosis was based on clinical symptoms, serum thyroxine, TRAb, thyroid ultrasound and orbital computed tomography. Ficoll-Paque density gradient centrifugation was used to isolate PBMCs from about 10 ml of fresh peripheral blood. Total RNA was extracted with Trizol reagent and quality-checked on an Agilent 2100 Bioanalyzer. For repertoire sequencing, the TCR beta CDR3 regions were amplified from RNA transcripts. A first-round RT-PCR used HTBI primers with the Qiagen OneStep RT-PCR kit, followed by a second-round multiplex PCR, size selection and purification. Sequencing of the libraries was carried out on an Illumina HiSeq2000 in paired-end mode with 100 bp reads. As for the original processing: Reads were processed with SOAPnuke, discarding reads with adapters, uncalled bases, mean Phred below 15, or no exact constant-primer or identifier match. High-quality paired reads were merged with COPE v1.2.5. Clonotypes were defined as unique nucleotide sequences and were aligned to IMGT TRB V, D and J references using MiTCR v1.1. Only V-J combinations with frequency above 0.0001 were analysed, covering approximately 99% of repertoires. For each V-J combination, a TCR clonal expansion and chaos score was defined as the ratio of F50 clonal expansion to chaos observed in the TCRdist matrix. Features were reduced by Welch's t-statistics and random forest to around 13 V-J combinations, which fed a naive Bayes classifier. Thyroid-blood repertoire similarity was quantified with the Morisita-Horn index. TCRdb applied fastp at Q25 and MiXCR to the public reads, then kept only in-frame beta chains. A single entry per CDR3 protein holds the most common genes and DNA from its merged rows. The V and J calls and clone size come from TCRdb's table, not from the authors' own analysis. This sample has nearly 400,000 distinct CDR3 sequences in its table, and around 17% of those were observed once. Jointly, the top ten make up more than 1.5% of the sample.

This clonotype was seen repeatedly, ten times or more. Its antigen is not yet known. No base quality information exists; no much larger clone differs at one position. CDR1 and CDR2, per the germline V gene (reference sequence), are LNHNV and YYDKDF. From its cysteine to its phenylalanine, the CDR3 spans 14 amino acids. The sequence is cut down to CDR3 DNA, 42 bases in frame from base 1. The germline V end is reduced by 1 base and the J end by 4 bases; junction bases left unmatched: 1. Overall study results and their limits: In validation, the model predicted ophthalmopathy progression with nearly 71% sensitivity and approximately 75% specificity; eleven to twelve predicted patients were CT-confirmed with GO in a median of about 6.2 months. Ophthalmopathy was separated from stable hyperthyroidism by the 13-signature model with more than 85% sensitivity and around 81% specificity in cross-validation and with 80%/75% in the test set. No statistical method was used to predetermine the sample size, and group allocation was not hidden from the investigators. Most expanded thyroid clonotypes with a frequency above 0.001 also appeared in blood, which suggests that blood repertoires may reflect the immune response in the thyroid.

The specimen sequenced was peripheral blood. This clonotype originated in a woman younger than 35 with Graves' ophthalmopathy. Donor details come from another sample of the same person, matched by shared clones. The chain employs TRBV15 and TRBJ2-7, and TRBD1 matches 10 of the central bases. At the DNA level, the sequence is TGTGCCACCAGCAGAGGGGACAGGGGTTACGAGCAGTACTTC. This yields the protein CATSRGDRGYEQYF.